This T cell receptor beta chain comes out of a study of CD8+ T cells in alopecia areata. Study results and limitations: In scalp and blood during tofacitinib, many expanded lesional clones persisted.

Concerning this clone: Its matching antigen is unknown.

Regarding treatment: oral pan-JAK inhibitor, 5-10 mg twice daily. Trimming took off 0 bases at V and 4 bases at J, with 7 bases between the two ends. Germline V CDR1 and CDR2: SGHRS, YFSETQ. The CDR3 loop spans 13 amino acids. Extraction of RNA preceded its reverse transcription into cDNA, which served as the sequencing template. Libraries were prepared by immunoSEQ multiplex PCR; TCRdb keeps only in-frame clonotypes and omits some of them. The repertoire includes some 220,000 clones, under 75% of them detected once, and more than 1.5% sits in the top ten. This sequence joins TRBV5-1 and TRBJ1-2, with D unresolved. The clonotype was recovered from a human donor with alopecia areata. The source was CD4+ T cells sorted from blood, collected at week 4, from a patient treated with tofacitinib. Written as DNA, the CDR3 is TGCGCCAGCAGCTTGGCGGACGTCTATGGCTACACCTTC. It codes for CASSLADVYGYTF.